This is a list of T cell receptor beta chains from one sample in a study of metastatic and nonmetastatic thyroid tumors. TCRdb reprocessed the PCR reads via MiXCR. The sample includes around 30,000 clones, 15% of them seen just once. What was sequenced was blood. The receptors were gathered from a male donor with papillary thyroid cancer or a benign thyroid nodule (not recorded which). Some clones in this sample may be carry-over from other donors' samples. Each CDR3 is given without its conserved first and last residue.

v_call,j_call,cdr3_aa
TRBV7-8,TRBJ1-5,ASSRTGDGLQPQH
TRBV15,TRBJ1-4,ATSRDGGGGEKLF
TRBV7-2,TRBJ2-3,ASSLAAGPTDTQY
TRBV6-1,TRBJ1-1,ASRWGTEAF
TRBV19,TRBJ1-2,ASGTVDYGYT
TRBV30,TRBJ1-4,AWSWAVNEKLF
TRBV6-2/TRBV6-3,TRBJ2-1,ASSEPDRGNEQF
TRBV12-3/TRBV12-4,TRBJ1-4,ASSRGEKLF
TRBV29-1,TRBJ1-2,SVWGGPVSGYT
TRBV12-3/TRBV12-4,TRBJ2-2,ASSLGLGPDTGELF
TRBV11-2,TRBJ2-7,ASSPYSSGRVYEQY
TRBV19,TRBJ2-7,ASRIYDGGTYEQY
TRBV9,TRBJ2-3,ASSALQGARDTQY
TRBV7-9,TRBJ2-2,ASSLRGGGHLELF
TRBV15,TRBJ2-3,ATGVQPGDTQY
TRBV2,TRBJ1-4,ASTSDRGREKLF
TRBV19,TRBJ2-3,ASSVGGGDTQY
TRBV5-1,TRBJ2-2,ASSLKLSLAGGNTGELF
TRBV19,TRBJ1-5,ASRGTVYSNQPQH
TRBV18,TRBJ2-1,ASSPQSMGNNEQF
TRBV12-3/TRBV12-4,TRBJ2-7,ASSLTQSSYEQY
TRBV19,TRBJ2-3,ASSPQTSGRAQGDTQY
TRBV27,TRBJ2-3,ASSRPPRDRGTDTQY
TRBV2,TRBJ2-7,ASSTRLAGAYEQY
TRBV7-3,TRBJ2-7,ASSLTKNYEQY
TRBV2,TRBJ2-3,ASSVTRADTQY
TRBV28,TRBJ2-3,ATISAAGADTQY
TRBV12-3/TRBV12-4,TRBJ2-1,ASSTYGLAGEEQF
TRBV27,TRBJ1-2,ASSSRTGMNYGYT
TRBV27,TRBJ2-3,ASSFGQGGPTQY
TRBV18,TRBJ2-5,ASSPTGSQETQY
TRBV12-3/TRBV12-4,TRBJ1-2,ASSISTGGEGYT
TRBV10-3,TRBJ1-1,AIGTVEAEAF
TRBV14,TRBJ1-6,ASSQDSSYNSPLH
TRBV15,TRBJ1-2,ASSIYLCSTRTEATYGYT
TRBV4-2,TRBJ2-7,ASSQENGDEQY
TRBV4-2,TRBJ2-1,ASSPPTGGRAVDEQF